These T cell receptor beta chains were read from a single sample in a study of blood T cells in healthy people across ages. TCRdb re-called the 5' RACE reads through MiXCR, storing one row per CDR3 protein. The sample holds hundreds of thousands of distinct CDR3 sequences, 25% to 35% seen once. Sequenced input: blood. The receptor source for this set is a woman of 80 years or more in good health. Each CDR3 is given with its conserved first and last residue. The D gene is left open where the match is weak. Where a row states a size, it is once, few, many or the class of an expanded clone; other rows omit it.

TGTGCCAGCAGCTTGGGATTTGAGGGCACAGATACGCAGTATTTT	CASSLGFEGTDTQYF	many	TRBV7-2	TRBJ2-3	-
TGTGCCAGCGGGTCCATTAACACAGATACGCAGTATTTT	CASGSINTDTQYF	few	TRBV6-6	TRBJ2-3	-
TGCAGTGCTTACTACCAGGGAGGGGTCGAGACCCAGTACTTC	CSAYYQGGVETQYF	many	TRBV20-1	TRBJ2-5	TRBD2
TGCAGTGCTAGACCGGGACTAGCGGGGGGGCGAGATGAGCAGTACTTC	CSARPGLAGGRDEQYF	few	TRBV20-1	TRBJ2-5	TRBD2
TGCAGCGTTGAAGGGCCAAAGACCCAGTACTTC	CSVEGPKTQYF	many	TRBV29-1	TRBJ2-5	-
TGTGCCAGCAGTAACGGGGCCTTAGATACCCAGTACTTC	CASSNGALDTQYF	many	TRBV25-1	TRBJ2-5	-
TGTGCCAGCAGTTCCACTCAGACAGGAGACTATGGCTACACCTTC	CASSSTQTGDYGYTF	many	TRBV6-2/TRBV6-3	TRBJ1-2	-
TGCAGCGTTGACTCCGGGGGTAATGTGAAGGGCTACACCTTC	CSVDSGGNVKGYTF	many	TRBV29-1	TRBJ1-2	-
TGTGCCAGCAGTTTTAGATACTTGAGTAATGAGCAGTTCTTC	CASSFRYLSNEQFF	few	TRBV27	TRBJ2-1	-
TGTGCCAGCAGAACCGTAGCGGGACATCAAGAGACCCAGTACTTC	CASRTVAGHQETQYF	many	TRBV6-2/TRBV6-3	TRBJ2-5	TRBD2
TGCGCCAGCAGCTTGGCCATGGCGGGGGAGACCCAGTACTTC	CASSLAMAGETQYF	many	TRBV5-1	TRBJ2-5	-
TGTGCCAGCAGCGTAGATGGATTAGTGGGGGGAAGCTCCTACAATGAGCAGTTCTTC	CASSVDGLVGGSSYNEQFF	-	TRBV9	TRBJ2-1	-
TGTGCCAGCAGCTTGGTGGGGGCCGGAGATACGCAGTATTTT	CASSLVGAGDTQYF	many	TRBV7-9	TRBJ2-3	-
TGTGCCAGCAGCCTGGGGGGAGGAAAGACCCAGTACTTC	CASSLGGGKTQYF	many	TRBV2	TRBJ2-5	-
TGTGCCTGGACAGGGGGCCTAGATACGCAGTATTTT	CAWTGGLDTQYF	-	TRBV30	TRBJ2-3	TRBD1
TGTGCCAGCACTGGTCTGGGTCAGCCCCAGCATTTT	CASTGLGQPQHF	-	TRBV28	TRBJ1-5	-
TGTGCCAGCAGGTCCCCGGGACAGGGGTCTCTGGGAGGCTACACATTC	CASRSPGQGSLGGYTF	-	TRBV6-5	TRBJ1-2	TRBD1
TGTGCCAGCTTACTAGCGGGGGGATCTGAGCAGTTCTTC	CASLLAGGSEQFF	many	TRBV6-2/TRBV6-3	TRBJ2-1	TRBD2
TGTGCCAGCAAACAAAATCAGTGGGGGAACACTGAAGCTTTCTTT	CASKQNQWGNTEAFF	-	TRBV27	TRBJ1-1	-
TGTGCCAGCAGACGGGACAGTCCAACCTACGAGCAGTACTTC	CASRRDSPTYEQYF	-	TRBV28	TRBJ2-7	TRBD1
TGTGCCAGCAGCCACCCGGACAGGGGACCCCGAGCCACCGGGGAGCTGTTTTTT	CASSHPDRGPRATGELFF	few	TRBV14	TRBJ2-2	TRBD1
TGTGCCAGCAGCGTATGGGGCTCTGGAAACACCATATATTTT	CASSVWGSGNTIYF	few	TRBV9	TRBJ1-3	-
TGCGCCAGCAGCCAAGAGGGGGGCATAGATACGCAGTATTTT	CASSQEGGIDTQYF	many	TRBV4-3	TRBJ2-3	-
TGCAGCGTTCCGAACTCCGGGACAGGGGGCAACTATGGCTACACCTTC	CSVPNSGTGGNYGYTF	many	TRBV29-1	TRBJ1-2	TRBD1
TGTGCCAGCACCATGACAGGGAGGTCCTCTGGGGCCAACGTCCTGACTTTC	CASTMTGRSSGANVLTF	many	TRBV6-6	TRBJ2-6	-
TGTGCCAGCGCAGCCCAAGAGGCCCAGTACTTC	CASAAQEAQYF	-	TRBV2	TRBJ2-5	-
TGTGCCAGCAGTTTAGGGACAGGGGGCTTAGCCAAAAACATTCAGTACTTC	CASSLGTGGLAKNIQYF	many	TRBV28	TRBJ2-4	TRBD1
TGTGCCAGCAGTTACTACGACGGGCAGGGCAAGACCCAGTACTTC	CASSYYDGQGKTQYF	many	TRBV6-6	TRBJ2-5	-
TGTGCCACCAATGAGCGGGACAGAGAGCAGTTCTTC	CATNERDREQFF	-	TRBV24-1	TRBJ2-1	-
TGTGCCAGCAGTGGTACATGGACCTCCTACGAGCAGTACTTC	CASSGTWTSYEQYF	few	TRBV6-1	TRBJ2-7	-
TGTGCCAGCGGACAGGTGTTCAATTCACCCCTCCACTTT	CASGQVFNSPLHF	many	TRBV12-3/TRBV12-4	TRBJ1-6	TRBD1
TGCGCCAGCAACGAGGGGAACTCCTACGAGCAGTACTTC	CASNEGNSYEQYF	many	TRBV5-1	TRBJ2-7	-
TGTGCCAGCAGCCAGTTTGGCGAGGGTGAGCAGTTCTTC	CASSQFGEGEQFF	many	TRBV14	TRBJ2-1	-
TGTGCCAGTAGTAGAAACTTAGGTGAGCAGTTCTTC	CASSRNLGEQFF	few	TRBV19	TRBJ2-1	-
TGTGCCAGCAGCGTAGGGAGCAGGGGCACCTACAATGAGCAGTTCTTC	CASSVGSRGTYNEQFF	many	TRBV9	TRBJ2-1	-